A selection of T cell receptor beta chains follows, all from one sample in a study of sequential checkpoint blockade in melanoma. Measured with immunoSEQ multiplex PCR; TCRdb has only the in-frame clones, and not every one. The data contain 15,000 to 20,000 clones, about 74% of them seen just once; the ten biggest clones take up around 32%. Material: CD8+ T cells sorted from blood (inferred from file names), obtained from a patient given nivolumab and ipilimumab in sequence. The receptor set was obtained from a human donor with melanoma. Each CDR3 is given with its conserved first and last residue. D genes are given only for firm matches. Some rows have no size entry. The others give once, few or many, or a class for an expanded clone.

j_gene | d_gene | abundance | v_gene | CDR3nt | CDR3aa
TRBJ1-1 | TRBD1 | NA | TRBV10-3 | TGTGCCATCACCAAGGACAGGGCATCTGAAGCTTTCTTT | CAITKDRASEAFF
TRBJ2-7 | TRBD2 | few | TRBV5-4 | TGTGCCAGCAGCTTACCCGGACTAGCCTACGAGCAGTACTTC | CASSLPGLAYEQYF
TRBJ2-7 | NA | NA | TRBV25-1 | TGTGCCAGTATGGGGCCCCCCTACGAGCAGTACTTC | CASMGPPYEQYF
TRBJ2-1 | TRBD2 | NA | TRBV27 | TGTGCCAGCAGCTTCTCCTCCTTTAGCGGGGCCTACAATGAGCAGTTCTTC | CASSFSSFSGAYNEQFF
TRBJ2-7 | TRBD1 | once | TRBV5-1 | TGCGCCAGCAGCGCCGCCGGGACAGGGGGAACCTACGAGCAGTACTTC | CASSAAGTGGTYEQYF
TRBJ2-1 | NA | NA | TRBV5-6 | TGTGCCAGCAGCTTCACAGGGTCGGGTCAGTTCTTC | CASSFTGSGQFF
TRBJ1-1 | NA | few | TRBV27 | TGTGCCAGCAGTTTTATTTACCCTAACAGGAACACTGAAGCTTTCTTT | CASSFIYPNRNTEAFF
TRBJ1-5 | NA | NA | TRBV6-1 | TGTGCCAGCAGTGAAGGCCCGGGGGGGCATGGTCAGCCCCAGCATTTT | CASSEGPGGHGQPQHF
TRBJ2-7 | NA | NA | TRBV4-1 | TGCGCCAGCAGCCAGGGGGCCTCCTACGAGCAGTACTTC | CASSQGASYEQYF
TRBJ1-6 | NA | NA | TRBV18 | TGTGCCAGCTCACCACGGGCAGATTATAATTCACCCCTCCACTTT | CASSPRADYNSPLHF
TRBJ2-5 | TRBD2 | NA | TRBV6-5 | TGTGCCAGCAGTTCCAGCGGGAGACAGTACTTC | CASSSSGRQYF
TRBJ2-7 | TRBD2 | NA | TRBV28 | TGTGCCAGCAGTCCCAGCGGGGGGGGAGGGGGTATGGTCTCGGGGTACGAGCAGTACTTC | CASSPSGGGGGMVSGYEQYF
TRBJ2-7 | NA | NA | TRBV6-1 | TGTGCCAGCAGTGAATACTACGAGCAGTACTTC | CASSEYYEQYF
TRBJ2-7 | TRBD2 | NA | TRBV5-4 | TGTGCCAGCGGGGGGGGTGAGCAGTACTTC | CASGGGEQYF
TRBJ2-7 | TRBD1 | NA | TRBV30 | TGTGCCTGGAGTGAGGGGACAGGGGGTTTCTACGAGCAGTACTTC | CAWSEGTGGFYEQYF
TRBJ2-7 | TRBD2 | NA | TRBV5-1 | TGCGCCAGCAGCTTGGATGGCGGGAGGGCCCGTGAGCAGTACTTC | CASSLDGGRAREQYF
TRBJ1-1 | TRBD1 | few | TRBV9 | TGTGCCAGCAGCGTAGGGACAGGCAGTAACACTGAAGCTTTCTTT | CASSVGTGSNTEAFF
TRBJ2-5 | NA | NA | TRBV4-3 | TGCGCCAGCAGCCAAGTCTATGAAGAGACCCAGTACTTC | CASSQVYEETQYF
TRBJ2-7 | NA | NA | TRBV7-9 | TGTGCCAGCAGCTTAAACCCCCACAGCTCCTACGAGCAGTACTTC | CASSLNPHSSYEQYF
TRBJ1-5 | NA | NA | TRBV19 | TGTGCCAGTAGTATAGATGGGGGGGGCTATCAGCCCCAGCATTTT | CASSIDGGGYQPQHF
TRBJ2-3 | TRBD2 | NA | TRBV9 | TGTGCCAGCAGCGAAAGCGGGAGAGGAGGCACAGATACGCAGTATTTT | CASSESGRGGTDTQYF
TRBJ2-7 | NA | NA | TRBV7-9 | TGTGCCAGCAGTCTCGACGAGCAGTACTTC | CASSLDEQYF
TRBJ2-7 | TRBD1 | NA | TRBV27 | TGTGCCAGCAGTTTACAGACAGGGTCCCAAAACGAGCAGTACTTC | CASSLQTGSQNEQYF
TRBJ2-3 | NA | few | TRBV6-4 | TGTGCCAGCAGTGAGACAGGCACAGATACGCAGTATTTT | CASSETGTDTQYF